This T cell receptor beta chain was identified during a study of control samples from healthy donors and cancer patients (dated by TCRdb to 2019 to 2021). Note on this clone: No antigen is known for it. Qualities for individual bases were not recorded, and no much larger clone is one base off.

V has 0 bases trimmed and J has 3 bases trimmed; junction bases matching no gene number 7. There are 17 amino acids in the CDR3, from cysteine to phenylalanine inclusive. The CDR3 DNA has 51 bases and is translated from base 1. From a lookup of the germline V gene, CDR1 and CDR2 are SNHLY and FYNNEI. Libraries came from the immunoSEQ multiplex PCR assay. Imported from immuneACCESS, the table was reduced by TCRdb to in-frame sequences with V and J called. These copies leave out some clones; in studies compared against another copy, an unresolved V gene accounts for under half, and the cause of the remainder is not known. In this sample the table shows about 120,000 clones, 70% to 90% of which occur a single time. Less than 3% of the sample lies in the top ten.

The TCR was taken from a woman in her 70s in good health. The sample consisted of blood. The receptor chain draws on TRBV2 and TRBJ2-7, with TRBD1 identical over 11 junction bases. The DNA sequence is TGTGCCAGCAGTGAAGCGGGTTCGGGGACAGGGGGCTACGAGCAGTACTTC. Translated, it gives CASSEAGSGTGGYEQYF. Here the CDR3 is joined to the reference TRBV2 and TRBJ2-7 genes, and the full variable domain is: EPEVTQTPSHQVTQMGQEVILRCVPISNHLYFYWYRQILGQKVEFLVSFYNNEISEKSEIFDDQFSVERPDGSNFTLKIRSTKLEDSAMYFCASSEAGSGTGGYEQYFGPGTRLTVT.